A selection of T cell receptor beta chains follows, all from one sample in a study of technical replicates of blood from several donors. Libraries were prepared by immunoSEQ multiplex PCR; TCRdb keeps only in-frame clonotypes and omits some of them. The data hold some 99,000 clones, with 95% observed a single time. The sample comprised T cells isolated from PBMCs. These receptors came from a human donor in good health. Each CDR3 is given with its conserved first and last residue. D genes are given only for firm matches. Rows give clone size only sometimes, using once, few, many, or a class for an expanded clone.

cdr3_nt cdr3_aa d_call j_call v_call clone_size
TGTGCCAGCAGGGCACAGGGAAGGGGCGAGCAGTACTTC CASRAQGRGEQYF - TRBJ2-7 TRBV6-1 -
TGTGCCAGCAGCCAAGGTCTTCACCGGGGTGAAAAACTGTTTTTT CASSQGLHRGEKLFF - TRBJ1-4 TRBV14 -
TGTGCCAGCAGCTCCCGGGACAGGGGGTCAAGAGGGGCTTTCTTT CASSSRDRGSRGAFF TRBD1 TRBJ1-1 TRBV11-2 -
TGCGCCAGCAGCCACCAACAGGGACTAGCGGGAGGGATCTACGAGCAGTACTTC CASSHQQGLAGGIYEQYF TRBD2 TRBJ2-7 TRBV4-1 -
TGTGCCAGCTTAGGACAGCTGAACACTGAAGCTTTCTTT CASLGQLNTEAFF - TRBJ1-1 TRBV7-9 -
TGCGCCAGCAGCCCCCGGACTAGCTCCTACGAGCAGTACTTC CASSPRTSSYEQYF TRBD2 TRBJ2-7 TRBV5-1 -
TGCAGTGCTAGAGATCTTTACGAGCAGTACTTC CSARDLYEQYF - TRBJ2-7 TRBV20-1 -
TGTGCCAGCAGGGCGACTAGCGGGGGAGGGTACGAGCAGTACTTC CASRATSGGGYEQYF TRBD2 TRBJ2-7 TRBV2 once
TGTGCCAGCAGCCCCGGACAGGGACGCACAGATACGCAGTATTTT CASSPGQGRTDTQYF TRBD1 TRBJ2-3 TRBV7-9 -
TGCGCCAGCAGCTTGGGGGACAGTAAGACTGAAGCTTTCTTT CASSLGDSKTEAFF TRBD1 TRBJ1-1 TRBV5-1 -
TGTGCCAGCAGGACGGAATTAGCGGGGGGTAGGACCGGGGAGCTGTTTTTT CASRTELAGGRTGELFF TRBD2 TRBJ2-2 TRBV27 -
TGCAGCGTTGAAGAAGGAGGATACGAGCAGTACTTC CSVEEGGYEQYF - TRBJ2-7 TRBV29-1 -
TGTGCCAGCAGGCCTGGACTAGCGGGATACAATGAGCAGTTCTTC CASRPGLAGYNEQFF TRBD2 TRBJ2-1 TRBV7-9 once
TGTGCCAGCAGACTACAGGGGGAATACGAGCAGTACTTC CASRLQGEYEQYF TRBD1 TRBJ2-7 TRBV27 -
TGTGCCAGCAGCGGGCGTTGGGGGGTCTCTGGAAACACCATATATTTT CASSGRWGVSGNTIYF - TRBJ1-3 TRBV7-8 -
TGTGCCAGCAGTGAAAATGGGCGCTCCTACAATGAGCAGTTCTTC CASSENGRSYNEQFF - TRBJ2-1 TRBV6-1 -
TGTGCCAGCAGCTTCCCTACGGAGCTACTCTACAATGAGCAGTTCTTC CASSFPTELLYNEQFF - TRBJ2-1 TRBV28 once